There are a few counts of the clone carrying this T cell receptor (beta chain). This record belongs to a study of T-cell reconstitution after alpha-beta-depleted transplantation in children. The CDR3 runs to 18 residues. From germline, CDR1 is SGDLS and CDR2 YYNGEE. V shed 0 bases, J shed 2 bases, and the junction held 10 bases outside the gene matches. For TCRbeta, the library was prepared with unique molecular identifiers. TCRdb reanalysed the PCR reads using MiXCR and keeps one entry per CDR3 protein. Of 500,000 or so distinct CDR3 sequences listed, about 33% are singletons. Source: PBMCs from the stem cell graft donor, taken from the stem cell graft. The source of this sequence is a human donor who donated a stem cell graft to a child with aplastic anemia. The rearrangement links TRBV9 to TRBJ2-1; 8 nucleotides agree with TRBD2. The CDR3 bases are TGTGCCAGCAGCGTAGTTAGCGGGGCCACCGGAACCTACAATGAGCAGTTCTTC. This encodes CASSVVSGATGTYNEQFF. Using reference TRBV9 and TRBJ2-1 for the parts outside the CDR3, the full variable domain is DSGVTQTPKHLITATGQRVTLRCSPRSGDLSVYWYQQSLDQGLQFLIQYYNGEERAKGNILERFSAQQFPDLHSELNLSSLELGDSALYFCASSVVSGATGTYNEQFFGPGTRLTVL.